Sequencing of this TCR beta chain was carried out in a study of blood T cell repertoires in COVID-19 (dated by TCRdb to 2020 to 2021). Background for the entire study: Samples from collaborators originated in the United States, Italy and Spain and spanned both the acute and convalescent phases of COVID-19. The material from the prospective study consisted of cDNA or gDNA derived from T cells, B-cell-depleted T cells, or PBMCs. Subjects who had been exposed to COVID-19, were actively infected with it, or had recovered from it provided the deeply sampled blood TCRbeta repertoires that made up the dataset. The repertoires were made available in a free public database intended to serve as a resource for research on the immune response to SARS-CoV-2. Samples came from the ongoing ImmuneRACE study (first 160 participants) plus 1,254 subjects from 6 global collaborators. Nearly every sample came with metadata listing a de-identified subject ID, COVID-19 status, age in years and sex. Where available, HLA class I and class II types were taken from metadata supplied by the sample provider and were not determined by assay-based typing. Paper-wide results and their limitations: How much clinical and demographic metadata was included differed by source and by participant, and the metadata was provided uncurated.

Details on this clone: Its antigen is unknown. There are no base qualities to consult, and no much larger clone falls within one base.

One collaborating source in Seattle enrolled patients while the patients were actively infected and followed the patients over time throughout the course of disease. Each collaborating institution followed its own protocols to collect whole blood in K2EDTA tubes. For TCRbeta analysis, collaborators shipped samples in one of three forms: frozen whole blood, isolated PBMCs, or DNA extracted from either of those sample types. The CDR3 runs 15 residues from the cysteine to the phenylalanine. The entry retains the CDR3 DNA only, 45 bases that are in frame from base 1. V trim: 5 bases; J trim: 4 bases; unmatched bases: 10. Based on the germline V gene (reference sequence), the CDR1 and CDR2 sequences are LNHNV and YYDKDF. TCRbeta CDR3 regions were amplified from genomic DNA using the immunoSEQ Assay, a bias-controlled multiplex PCR. In the original analysis: The number of nucleated cells in each sample was estimated by amplification of reference gene primers within the assay. To quantify the absolute abundance of each unique TCRbeta CDR3 rearrangement, sequence reads were collapsed and filtered. Productive Simpson clonality was computed per sample as the square root of Simpson's diversity index over productive rearrangements. TCRdb retrieved this table from immuneACCESS and kept in-frame rearrangements only. Not all clones are present; in checked studies, unresolved V genes account for under half, and no reason is known for the remainder. V, J and clone size are those of that table, while D and trimming were read from the DNA. The sample profile shows about 240,000 clones; 70% to 90% of them were found once. Around 5.5% of the sample is taken by the ten largest.

Material: peripheral blood. The sequence came from a man between 50 and 59 years old with COVID-19, enrolled during active disease. The V and J genes are TRBV15 and TRBJ2-7; 8 junctional bases match TRBD1. CDR3 sequence: CATSFLKGQEYEQYF. The nucleotide sequence is TGTGCCACCAGCTTCCTTAAGGGACAGGAGTACGAGCAGTACTTC.